This T cell receptor (beta chain) was recorded in a study of Graves' ophthalmopathy and Graves' hyperthyroidism. Study conclusions and caveats: With around 88% sensitivity and 75% to 84% specificity, a 13-signature model separated ophthalmopathy from stable hyperthyroidism.

Comments on this clonotype: No antigen is known for it.

RNA served as the template for amplifying TCR beta CDR3 regions. RT-PCR was first run with HTBI primers, then multiplex PCR in a second round. MiXCR was run by TCRdb on the multiplex PCR reads, yielding one entry per CDR3 protein. This sample has about 620,000 distinct CDR3 sequences, with about 24% found just once. Trimming cost V 5 bases and J 7 bases, with 17 bases left between them. CDR3 size: 14 residues. Germline assignment: CDR1 DFQATT and CDR2 SNEGSKA (reference sequence). The receptor's source is a woman aged 18-29 years with stable Graves' hyperthyroidism. Some clones in this sample may be carry-over from other donors' samples. This chain joins TRBV20-1 and TRBJ2-2; weak D call: TRBD2 (7 bases). The sample taken for sequencing was peripheral blood. The CDR3 DNA reads TGCAGTGCTGTGCTTGGGGGGGCCATCGGGGAGCTGTTTTTT. Encoded protein: CSAVLGGAIGELFF.